Given below is one T cell receptor (beta chain) in context. Its antigen is not identified. The sample belongs to a study of cytomegalovirus exposure and HLA in healthy donors. General observations from the study: Upon later analysis, HLA-associated TCR beta chains proved more clonally expanded than other, equally common chains.

PCR was performed using 60 Vbeta and 13 Jbeta primers. Generated by immunoSEQ multiplex PCR, the TCRdb table keeps only in-frame clones and is missing some. Of around 250,000 clones listed, approximately 80% are singletons. Sequenced: PBMCs. The receptor was isolated from a woman aged 60-70 years in good health and CMV-seropositive.

DNA for the CDR3: TGTGCCAGCAGTTTTAGTAGCAATCAGCCCCAGCATTTT. It translates to CASSFSSNQPQHF. The chain is built from TRBV27 and TRBJ1-5; D is ambiguous. Germline V gene sequence: CDR1 MNHEY, CDR2 SMNVEV (reference sequence). Trimming shortened V by 3 bases and J by 0 bases, and 3 bases separated the two germline ends. The CDR3 loop spans 13 amino acids.